The 25 T cell receptor beta chains listed next were all sequenced from one sample in a study of cytomegalovirus exposure and HLA in healthy donors. Primers for the PCR totalled 60 Vbeta and 13 Jbeta. The assay was immunoSEQ multiplex PCR, and TCRdb's table has in-frame clones only and misses some. The sample consists of 64,000 or so clones, 55% to 80% of them appearing once. Material for sequencing was PBMCs. These receptors were taken from a man between 40 and 49 years old in good health and CMV-seropositive.

The CDR3 DNA is TGTGCCAGCAGGCCAACAGGGGGCAACGAGCAGTACTTC. Translation: CASRPTGGNEQYF. J is TRBJ2-7 and V is TRBV6-1; 9 bases align to TRBD1. From germline, CDR1 is MNHNS and CDR2 SASEGT. This CDR3 is 13 amino acids long. V trimming: 6 bases; J trimming: 5 bases; junction bases outside the gene matches: 5.

The chain links TRBV10-3 to TRBJ2-2; 7 positions agree with TRBD2. The junction had 10 bases not matched to a gene; V was cut back by 0 bases and J by 3 bases. Germline V gene lookup returns CDR1 ENHRY and CDR2 SYGVKD. This CDR3 spans 18 amino acids. CDR3 nucleotides: TGTGCCATCAGTGAGTCGAGCGGGAACGTATTGGACACCGGGGAGCTGTTTTTT. Protein product: CAISESSGNVLDTGELFF.

V gene TRBV28 combines with J gene TRBJ1-3, with 12 bases fitting TRBD1. V shed 6 bases and J 4 bases; nucleotides not matched to a gene: 1. The germline V gene encodes CDR1 MDHEN and CDR2 SYDVKM. This CDR3 region has 14 residues. The CDR3 loop reads CASRGTGGGNTIYF. The CDR3 DNA follows: TGTGCCAGCAGGGGGACAGGGGGCGGAAACACCATATATTTT.

The V call is TRBV29-1, the J call TRBJ2-3, with 8 positions matching TRBD1. Germline V gives CDR1 SQVTM, CDR2 ANQGSEA. The CDR3 has 14 residues. V lost 6 bases and J lost 1; bases outside the gene matches: 6. The chain's CDR3 is CSVATGDGTDTQYF. CDR3 DNA sequence: TGCAGCGTCGCGACAGGGGACGGCACAGATACGCAGTATTTT.

The V gene is TRBV29-1, the J gene TRBJ2-1, with D unclear. V shed 1 base and J shed 6 bases, with 4 bases lying between them. This CDR3 has 11 residues. Germline V gives CDR1 SQVTM, CDR2 ANQGSEA. DNA of the CDR3: TGCAGCGTTGAAGTCTTCAATGAGCAGTTCTTC. Its translation: CSVEVFNEQFF.

This chain links TRBV7-9 with TRBJ2-1; D might be TRBD2 (6 bases). Germline V CDR1 and CDR2: SEHNR, FQNEAQ (reference sequence). V lost 6 bases, J lost 8 bases, and 14 bases lay in between. The CDR3 sequence is 13 residues long. CDR3: CASRGTWGDEQFF. CDR3 bases: TGTGCCAGCAGAGGGACTTGGGGGGATGAGCAGTTCTTC.

J is TRBJ2-3 and V is TRBV5-4, with D perhaps matching TRBD1 (6 bases). Per the germline V gene, CDR1 is SGHNT and CDR2 is YYREEE (reference sequence). Trimming left V 1 base short and J 3 bases short, with 6 bases between. This CDR3 region has 13 residues. Here the CDR3 reads CASSLQGTDTQYF. The CDR3 DNA is TGTGCCAGCAGCTTGCAGGGGACAGATACGCAGTATTTT.

The chain links TRBV7-8 to TRBJ2-1; 9 nucleotides agree with TRBD1. J was trimmed by 8 bases and V by 1 base; bases with no gene match: 6. Germline CDR1 SGHVS, CDR2 FQNEAQ. The length of the CDR3 is 15 residues. CDR3 sequence: CASSLGRDRVHEQFF. The CDR3 DNA sequence: TGTGCCAGCAGCTTAGGCCGGGACAGGGTCCATGAGCAGTTCTTC.

This clone occurred a few times. The chain couples TRBV10-2 to TRBJ1-5; TRBD1 agrees at 9 bases. The CDR3 has 15 residues. J gave up 3 bases and V 7 bases, and 7 bases lay outside the gene matches. The germline V gene has CDR1 WSHSY and CDR2 SAAADI. CDR3 sequence (DNA): TGCGCCAGCAAGCCGGGACAGGGTCCCAATCAGCCCCAGCATTTT. Its translation is CASKPGQGPNQPQHF.

The chain couples TRBV5-1 to TRBJ2-7; possible D gene TRBD1, 7 bases. The CDR3 consists of 14 residues. V lost 7 bases and J lost 0, with 14 bases in between. In germline, CDR1 is SGHRS, CDR2 YFSETQ. The CDR3 nucleotides read TGCGCCAGCCGCCCAGGGGGGAGCTCCTACGAGCAGTACTTC. Residues: CASRPGGSSYEQYF.

The chain joins TRBV28 to TRBJ1-3; D unresolved. Germline V gene sequence: CDR1 MDHEN, CDR2 SYDVKM. The CDR3 sequence is 16 residues long. V dropped 3 bases and J dropped 3 bases, with 15 bases sitting between them. The CDR3 reads CASSLGGGNIGNTIYF. Here the CDR3 DNA reads TGTGCCAGCAGTTTGGGAGGAGGGAATATTGGAAACACCATATATTTT.

The chain employs TRBV11-3 and TRBJ2-1; possible D gene TRBD1, 5 bases. V was pared by 0 bases and J by 5 bases, with 8 bases between. CDR1 is SGHNT, CDR2 YENEEA, per germline. This CDR3 is built from 14 residues. CDR3 region: CASSLDQGNNEQFF. The DNA of the CDR3 is TGTGCCAGCAGCTTAGACCAGGGAAACAATGAGCAGTTCTTC.

This chain uses TRBV27 with TRBJ1-6; D gene ambiguous. CDR3 length: 15 amino acids. With 0 bases removed from V and 8 bases from J, the gap between germline ends came to 11 bases. Germline CDR1 reads MNHEY; CDR2 reads SMNVEV (reference sequence). In DNA, the CDR3 is TGTGCCAGCAGTTTATCAGCAGCTAGTGATTCACCCCTCCACTTT. Translation: CASSLSAASDSPLHF.

V is TRBV5-1 and J is TRBJ2-5; 8 bases map to TRBD2. Per germline, CDR1 SGHRS and CDR2 YFSETQ. Trimming removed 4 bases from V and 1 base from J; junction bases left unmatched: 3. The length of the CDR3 is 14 residues. The CDR3 bases are TGCGCCAGCAGCGCCACTAGCGGCCAAGAGACCCAGTACTTC. Residues: CASSATSGQETQYF.

The sample holds a few counts of this clone. The chain uses TRBV7-2 and TRBJ2-3; no clear D gene. Germline V gene data show CDR1 as SGHTA and CDR2 as FQGNSA. The CDR3 is 14 residues long. V was trimmed by 0 bases and J by 6 bases, leaving 10 bases between them. CDR3 sequence: CASSLARPSDTQYF. DNA of the CDR3: TGTGCCAGCAGCTTAGCGCGTCCTTCGGATACGCAGTATTTT. The full variable domain, with the rest looked up from reference TRBV7-2 and TRBJ2-3, is GAGVSQSPSNKVTEKGKDVELRCDPISGHTALYWYRQSLGQGLEFLIYFQGNSAPDKSGLPSDRFSAERTGGSVSTLTIQRTQQEDSAVYLCASSLARPSDTQYFGPGTRLTVL.

This clone occurred a few times. This chain joins TRBV2 and TRBJ1-1; TRBD1 is a possible D gene (5 bases). The CDR3 length is 16 residues. V was pared by 7 bases and J by 3 bases, with 21 bases between. Germline loops: CDR1 SNHLY, CDR2 FYNNEI. For the CDR3, the DNA is TGTGCCAGCATTATAGGACAAGCTCGGGGGTACACTGAAGCTTTCTTT. Its translation is CASIIGQARGYTEAFF.

The chain joins TRBV28 to TRBJ2-1; no definite D call. The CDR3 spans 14 residues. The V gene's germline CDR1 is MDHEN and CDR2 SYDVKM. With 4 bases removed from V and 2 bases from J, the gap between germline ends came to 9 bases. The CDR3 sequence: CASSSLPPYNEQFF. As DNA, the CDR3 is TGTGCCAGCAGTTCCCTCCCCCCCTACAATGAGCAGTTCTTC.

The rearrangement links TRBV6-1 to TRBJ2-7; D ambiguous. The germline gives CDR1 MNHNS, CDR2 SASEGT. The CDR3 sequence is 12 residues long. V was pared by 5 bases and J by 9 bases, with 14 bases between. In DNA, the CDR3 is TGTGCCAGCAGTCCCGTCGGATCGGGGCAGTACTTC. It specifies CASSPVGSGQYF.

The rearrangement joins TRBV6-5 to TRBJ1-6, with 7 nucleotides matching TRBD1. The ends lost 6 bases at V and 12 bases at J; junction bases unmatched: 5. Germline CDR1 is MNHEY and CDR2 is SVGAGI. The CDR3 totals 12 residues. CDR3 nucleotides: TGTGCCAGCAGGCGCCAGGGGGGACCCCTCCACTTT. Its protein product is CASRRQGGPLHF.

The chain combines TRBV4-2 with TRBJ2-7; 8 bases match TRBD2. Germline trimming cut 4 bases from V and 0 bases from J; bases unmatched to any gene: 8. This CDR3 region has 16 residues. Germline-derived CDR1 and CDR2 are LGHNA and YNFKEQ. The CDR3 is CASSPAGRGVSYEQYF. For the CDR3, the DNA is TGTGCCAGCAGCCCCGCCGGGCGGGGGGTCTCCTACGAGCAGTACTTC.

The chain combines TRBV13 with TRBJ2-5; D unresolved. The CDR3 runs 13 residues. Trimming shortened V by 2 bases and J by 2 bases, and 6 bases separated the two germline ends. Germline lookup yields CDR1 PRHDT and CDR2 FYEKMQ (reference sequence). The CDR3 DNA sequence: TGTGCCAGCAGCTTATCTGTTCAAGAGACCCAGTACTTC. Protein product: CASSLSVQETQYF.

J is TRBJ1-2 and V is TRBV10-3, with 8 bases identical to TRBD1. Looked up from germline, CDR1 is ENHRY and CDR2 is SYGVKD. The V and J ends lost 4 bases and 3 bases, in that order; junction bases with no gene match: 7. The CDR3 totals 15 residues. CDR3 amino acids: CAISGYPTGDYGYTF. The CDR3 DNA sequence: TGTGCCATCAGTGGGTACCCGACAGGGGACTATGGCTACACCTTC.

V and J are TRBV28 and TRBJ1-5; 8 bases are a match to TRBD1. Trimming at V came to 6 bases and at J to 2 bases, leaving 9 bases not matched to a gene. The CDR3 extends over 16 amino acids. From germline, CDR1 is MDHEN and CDR2 SYDVKM. CDR3 sequence (DNA): TGTGCCAGCAGCCTAACGACAGGGGCTGGCAATCAGCCCCAGCATTTT. It is translated as CASSLTTGAGNQPQHF.

The V gene is TRBV19, the J gene TRBJ1-4, with a weak D call TRBD1 (5 bases). V was cut by 4 bases and J by 4 bases, with 13 bases left in between. CDR3 size: 15 residues. Germline-derived CDR1 and CDR2 are LNHDA and SQIVND (reference sequence). The CDR3 protein is CASSRSGAGNEKLFF. CDR3 bases: TGTGCCAGTAGTAGGAGCGGGGCTGGTAATGAAAAACTGTTTTTT.

This chain's CDR3 is CASSITGSYEQYF. CDR3 coding DNA: TGTGCCAGCAGTATTACAGGATCCTACGAGCAGTACTTC. The gene calls are TRBV27 and TRBJ2-7, with D possibly being TRBD1 (5 bases). This CDR3 contains 13 residues. Germline CDR1 and CDR2: MNHEY and SMNVEV (reference sequence). V lost 5 bases and J 1 base, leaving 9 bases between the germline ends.